Following are 9 T cell receptor beta chains from one sample sequenced in a study of prognosis after radiotherapy for stage I lung cancer. Researchers used two-round multiplex PCR to amplify TCR beta CDR3 starting from genomic DNA. Amplification in first-round PCR relied on primers specific to each TRBV and TRBJ gene. TCRdb re-derived calls from the multiplex PCR reads in MiXCR, one entry per CDR3 protein. This sample has more than 25,000 distinct CDR3 sequences; about 30% occur once, and the top ten carry 33%. Sequenced here: PBMCs, sampled before or after stereotactic body radiation therapy (not recorded which). The source is a donor over 45 with non-small cell lung cancer.

This clonotype was counted at least ten times. The V and J genes are TRBV19 and TRBJ2-2; a possible D gene is TRBD2 (6 bases). The CDR3 runs 13 residues. Germline assignment: CDR1 LNHDA and CDR2 SQIVND (reference sequence). V was cut by 3 bases and J by 7 bases, with 9 bases left in between. For the CDR3, the DNA is TGTGCCAGTAGTATCGGGGGTCTCGGGGAGCTGTTTTTT. Protein sequence: CASSIGGLGELFF.

There are a few counts of this clonotype. The V call is TRBV5-1, the J call TRBJ2-5; possibly TRBD1 or TRBD2 for D (5 bases each). Looked up from germline, CDR1 is SGHRS and CDR2 is YFSETQ. The CDR3 sequence is 14 residues long. The V end was cut by 5 bases, the J end by 5 bases, with 16 bases between. In nucleotides, the CDR3 is TGCGCCAGCAGTCGGGGCTCCTTAGAGGAGACCCAGTACTTC. Protein: CASSRGSLEETQYF. The complete variable domain, with remaining parts taken from reference TRBV5-1 and TRBJ2-5, reads KAGVTQTPRYLIKTRGQQVTLSCSPISGHRSVSWYQQTPGQGLQFLFEYFSETQRNKGNFPGRFSGRQFSNSRSEMNVSTLELGDSALYLCASSRGSLEETQYFGPGTRLLVL.

At least ten counts were recorded for this clonotype. V gene TRBV9 combines with J gene TRBJ2-7; TRBD2 agrees at 9 bases. This CDR3 contains 15 residues. CDR1 SGDLS and CDR2 YYNGEE come from the germline V gene. The V gene end was trimmed by 0 bases and the J gene end by 2 bases; junction bases not matched to a gene: 3. In nucleotides, the CDR3 is TGTGCCAGCAGCGTAGGGGCGGGAGGGCCCTACGAGCAGTACTTC. It encodes CASSVGAGGPYEQYF.

V and J are TRBV28 and TRBJ2-7, with D possibly TRBD1 on 6 matching bases. The CDR3 spans 13 residues. CDR1 is MDHEN, CDR2 SYDVKM, per germline. V was cut by 4 bases and J by 3 bases, with 10 bases left in between. CDR3 bases: TGTGCCAGCAGTTCACAGGGACACTACGAGCAGTACTTC. This sequence encodes CASSSQGHYEQYF.

The gene calls are TRBV29-1 and TRBJ2-6; maybe TRBD1 (5 bases). The CDR3 runs to 14 residues. From germline, CDR1 is SQVTM and CDR2 ANQGSEA. Trimming pared 5 bases from V and 4 bases from J, leaving 12 bases between. This chain's CDR3 is CSVQGLRGANVLTF. CDR3 coding DNA: TGCAGCGTTCAGGGCCTTCGGGGGGCCAACGTCCTGACTTTC.

The sample holds many counts of this clonotype. This chain joins TRBV28 and TRBJ2-5, with TRBD2 identical over 13 bases. Trimming took 6 bases from V and 4 from J; bases not matched to a gene: 5. This CDR3 spans 15 amino acids. Germline V lookup: CDR1 MDHEN, CDR2 SYDVKM. In DNA, the CDR3 is TGTGCCAGCAGGGAGCGGACTAGCGGGAGAGAGACCCAGTACTTC. Translation gives CASRERTSGRETQYF.

V and J are TRBV7-2 and TRBJ1-3; no clear D gene. Germline CDR1 is SGHTA and CDR2 is FQGNSA. Trimming stripped 5 bases from V and 4 bases from J, with 12 bases between. The CDR3 runs 14 residues. The chain's CDR3 is CASSTDPSGNTIYF. In nucleotides, the CDR3 is TGTGCCAGCAGCACCGACCCCTCCGGAAACACCATATATTTT. Combining the CDR3 with reference TRBV7-2 and TRBJ1-3 gives the whole variable domain GAGVSQSPSNKVTEKGKDVELRCDPISGHTALYWYRQSLGQGLEFLIYFQGNSAPDKSGLPSDRFSAERTGGSVSTLTIQRTQQEDSAVYLCASSTDPSGNTIYFGEGSWLTVV.

Notes on this clonotype: Just one base apart from a much larger clone, this may be a read error. V is TRBV5-5 and J is TRBJ2-3; D is perhaps TRBD1 (8 bases). The CDR3 is 17 residues long. V lost 5 bases and J lost 2, with 21 bases in between. Germline assignment: CDR1 SGHKS and CDR2 YYEKEE (reference sequence). CDR3 in DNA: TGTGCCAGCAGACAGGGGGTGGGGGGAGGGGCCACAGATACGCAGTATTTT. As protein: CASRQGVGGGATDTQYF.

In regard to this clonotype: One end of the junction varies from germline; a read error may be responsible. The V gene is TRBV6-1, the J gene TRBJ2-6; 7 bases line up with TRBD2. The CDR3 is 16 amino acids. From germline, CDR1 is MNHNS and CDR2 SASEGT. The CDR3 coding sequence is TGTGCCAGCAGTGCAACTAGCGACTCTGGGGCCAACGTCATGACTTTC. Protein product: CASSATSDSGANVMTF.